Listed here is a single T cell receptor beta chain. This sample was included in a study of CD8 T cells in Susac syndrome. As for the study in general: Blood was drawn from patients with Susac syndrome. At that point, they were therapy-naive, on corticosteroids, or on intravenous immunoglobulin alone.

The CDR3 sequence is 18 residues long. Germline CDR1 reads MGHRA; CDR2 reads YSYEKL. V shed 3 bases and J shed 2 bases, with 22 bases lying between them. RNA totalling roughly 0.45 to 1 ug underwent reverse transcription with random hexamers. With immunoSEQ multiplex PCR, TCR beta CDR3 was amplified across 54 Vbeta and 13 Jbeta. TCRdb analysed the immunoSEQ multiplex PCR reads with MiXCR anew, one entry per CDR3 protein. The repertoire holds over 120,000 distinct CDR3 sequences, with roughly 94% as singletons. In Susac syndrome patients, recently defined diagnostic criteria for definite or probable disease were met. FACS was used to enrich TEMRA cells, whereas the CD8+ and CD4+ T cells were obtained by negative isolation.

Sequencing was done on a sample of CD4+ T cells from PBMCs. V gene TRBV4-1 combines with J gene TRBJ2-5; weak D call: TRBD2 (7 bases). This sequence was found in a human donor with Susac syndrome. The CDR3 region is CASSQFTGGRYYQETQYF. In nucleotides, the CDR3 is TGCGCCAGCAGCCAGTTTACCGGGGGGCGCTATTATCAAGAGACCCAGTACTTC.